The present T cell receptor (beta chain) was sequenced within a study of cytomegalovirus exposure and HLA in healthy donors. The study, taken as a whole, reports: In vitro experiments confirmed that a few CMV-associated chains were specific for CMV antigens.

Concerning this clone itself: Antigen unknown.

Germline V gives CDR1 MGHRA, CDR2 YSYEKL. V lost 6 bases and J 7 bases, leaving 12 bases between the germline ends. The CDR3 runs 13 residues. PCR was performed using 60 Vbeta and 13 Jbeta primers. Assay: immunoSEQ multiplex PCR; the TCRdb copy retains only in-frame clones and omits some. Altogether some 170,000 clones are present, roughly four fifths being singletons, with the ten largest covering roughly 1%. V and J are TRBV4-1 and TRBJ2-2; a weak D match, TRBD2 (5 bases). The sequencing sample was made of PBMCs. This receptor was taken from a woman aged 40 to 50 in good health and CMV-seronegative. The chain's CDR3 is CASSPTSNGELFF. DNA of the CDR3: TGCGCCAGCAGTCCAACTAGTAACGGGGAGCTGTTTTTT.